What follows are 6 T cell receptor beta chains derived from one specimen sequenced in a study of radiation and T cells in renal cell carcinoma (dated by TCRdb to 2020 to 2021). The library was built by means of the immunoSEQ multiplex PCR assay. TCRdb retrieved this table from immuneACCESS and kept in-frame rearrangements only. Not all clones are present; in checked studies, unresolved V genes account for under half, and no reason is known for the remainder. This sample is represented by approximately 110,000 clones; approximately 80% of them were singletons. Jointly, the top ten make up under 4% of the sample. The label giving this sample's time point can be read as: baseline pretreatment blood. The intended sense of this specimen's treatment or condition label: 15 Gy SBRT to primary tumor, nephrectomy 4 weeks later. The sequencing here drew on blood, taken from a patient whose treatment included radiotherapy and nephrectomy. These receptors all stem from a woman aged 55-75 years with renal cell carcinoma.

The V call is TRBV28, the J call TRBJ2-6, with 9 positions matching TRBD1. CDR3 length equals 16 residues. CDR1 is MDHEN, CDR2 SYDVKM, per germline. V shed 6 bases and J 0 bases; nucleotides not matched to a gene: 3. This CDR3 is CASRRDRDSGANVLTF. CDR3 nucleotides: TGTGCCAGCAGGCGGGACAGGGACTCTGGGGCCAACGTCCTGACTTTC.

CDR3 residues: CAISESGQWSNEQYF. The DNA of the CDR3 is TGTGCCATCAGTGAGTCTGGGCAGTGGTCCAACGAGCAGTACTTC. This chain uses TRBV10-3 with TRBJ2-7; D remains ambiguous. Looked up from germline, CDR1 is ENHRY and CDR2 is SYGVKD. With 0 bases removed from V and 5 bases from J, the gap between germline ends came to 14 bases. This CDR3 has 15 residues.

This chain links TRBV5-6 with TRBJ1-2; D not resolved. Deletions cut 4 bases from V and 5 bases from J, with 15 bases between. CDR3 length: 14 residues. Germline V gives CDR1 SGHDT, CDR2 YYEEEE. The CDR3 region is CASSPRRGSYGYTF. The CDR3 bases are TGTGCCAGCAGCCCGAGACGAGGTTCATATGGCTACACCTTC.

As DNA, the CDR3 is TGTGCCAGCAGCACTGGACAGGGGTCACGCCTGGGGAATGAAAAACTGTTTTTT. It is translated as CASSTGQGSRLGNEKLFF. The J gene is TRBJ1-4, the V gene TRBV5-8, with 9 bases aligning to TRBD1. Germline loops: CDR1 SGHTS, CDR2 YDEGEE. Losses at the gene ends were 4 bases for V and 5 bases for J; bases not matched to a gene: 15. The CDR3 runs to 18 residues.

The chain recombines TRBV6-5 with TRBJ2-7; 9 nucleotides match TRBD1. J was trimmed by 5 bases and V by 0 bases; bases with no gene match: 5. The CDR3 length is 15 residues. CDR1 and CDR2 (germline): MNHEY, SVGAGI. CDR3 residues: CASSYSGQGLNEQYF. CDR3 nucleotide sequence: TGTGCCAGCAGTTACTCGGGACAGGGTCTTAACGAGCAGTACTTC.

The rearrangement joins TRBV5-1 to TRBJ2-7; TRBD1 agrees at 7 bases. V dropped 4 bases and J dropped 2; count of bases not matched to a gene: 9. The CDR3 is made up of 15 amino acids. The germline CDR1 and CDR2 sequences are SGHRS and YFSETQ. CDR3 in DNA: TGCGCCAGCAGCCCCTCTAAGGGACAGCCCTACGAGCAGTACTTC. Protein: CASSPSKGQPYEQYF.